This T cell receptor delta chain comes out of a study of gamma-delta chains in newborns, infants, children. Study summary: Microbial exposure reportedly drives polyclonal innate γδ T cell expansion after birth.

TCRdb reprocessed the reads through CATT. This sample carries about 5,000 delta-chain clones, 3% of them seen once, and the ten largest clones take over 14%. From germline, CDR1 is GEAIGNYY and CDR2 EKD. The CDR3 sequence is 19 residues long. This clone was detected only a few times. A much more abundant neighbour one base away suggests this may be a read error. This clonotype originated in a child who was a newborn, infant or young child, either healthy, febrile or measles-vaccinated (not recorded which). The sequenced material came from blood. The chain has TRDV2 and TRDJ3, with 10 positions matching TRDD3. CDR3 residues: CACDTGGYPSSWDTRHMFF. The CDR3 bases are TGTGCCTGTGACACTGGGGGATACCCCAGCTCCTGGGACACCCGACATATGTTCTTC.